This T cell receptor (beta chain) was profiled in a study of blood T cell repertoires in COVID-19. TCRdb's table, derived via immunoSEQ multiplex PCR, lists solely in-frame clones and lacks some. The table has hundreds of thousands of clones, 85% to 90% seen once. This clone appeared once. The CDR3 spans 14 residues. V shed 6 bases, J shed 8 bases, and the junction held 8 bases outside the gene matches. Germline CDR1 MNHEY, CDR2 SMNVEV (reference sequence). This sequence originates from a man aged 45-65 years who had been exposed to COVID-19. This chain connects TRBV27 to TRBJ1-4; 8 bases match TRBD1. Sequenced material: PBMCs or T cells enriched from blood (not recorded which). CDR3 sequence reads: CASRLQGGEEKLFF. The DNA of the CDR3 is TGTGCCAGCAGACTACAGGGGGGCGAGGAAAAACTGTTTTTT.